A selection of T cell receptor beta chains follows, all from one sample in a study of cytomegalovirus exposure and HLA in healthy donors. Produced via immunoSEQ multiplex PCR; TCRdb's table is partial and in-frame only. This sample has about 150,000 clones, with just under 75% found just once. Sequencing was carried out using PBMCs. Receptors originate from a woman aged 18-29 years in good health and CMV-seronegative. Each CDR3 is given with its conserved first and last residue. A D gene is named only where the DNA matches it firmly. Only some rows state a clone size, as once, few, many or a class for expanded clones.

CDR3 protein	CDR3 DNA	clone size	J gene	V gene	D gene
CASSLEGGRRDTGELFF	TGTGCCAGCAGCTTAGAGGGTGGCCGGCGGGACACCGGGGAGCTGTTTTTT	.	TRBJ2-2	TRBV11-3	.
CASSLGAGDAGELFF	TGTGCCAGCAGCTTGGGAGCGGGAGACGCCGGGGAGCTGTTTTTT	.	TRBJ2-2	TRBV5-8	TRBD2
CASSQQAVFSGNTIYF	TGCGCCAGCAGCCAACAGGCAGTTTTCTCTGGAAACACCATATATTTT	.	TRBJ1-3	TRBV4-3	.
CASSLGQGILINYGYTF	TGTGCCAGCAGCTTGGGACAGGGTATCCTTATTAACTATGGCTACACCTTC	.	TRBJ1-2	TRBV5-4	TRBD1
CASSQDLRGDYGYTF	TGCGCCAGCAGCCAAGATCTACGGGGAGACTATGGCTACACCTTC	.	TRBJ1-2	TRBV4-3	.
CASSLSLDREGNGYTF	TGTGCCAGCAGTTTATCGTTGGACAGGGAGGGGAATGGCTACACCTTC	.	TRBJ1-2	TRBV27	TRBD1
CASSMPGQIYEQYF	TGTGCCAGCAGCATGCCGGGACAAATATACGAGCAGTACTTC	.	TRBJ2-7	TRBV12-1	.
CASSLTPGSPHEQYF	TGTGCCAGCAGCTTAACGCCAGGGTCCCCCCACGAGCAGTACTTC	.	TRBJ2-7	TRBV7-3	.
CASSYLDSAYNEQFF	TGTGCCAGCAGTTACTTGGACAGCGCCTACAATGAGCAGTTCTTC	.	TRBJ2-1	TRBV6-6	.
CASSLGPFGVNTGELFF	TGTGCCAGCAGCTTGGGTCCGTTCGGGGTGAACACCGGGGAGCTGTTTTTT	few	TRBJ2-2	TRBV5-6	.
CAWSLGGRAGGLDDTQYF	TGTGCCTGGAGTCTTGGAGGGCGAGCGGGAGGACTCGACGATACGCAGTATTTT	.	TRBJ2-3	TRBV30	TRBD2
CASSSGTGVQETQYF	TGTGCCAGCAGCTCCGGGACAGGGGTTCAAGAGACCCAGTACTTC	.	TRBJ2-5	TRBV5-8	TRBD1
CASTPERESQPQHF	TGTGCCAGCACCCCCGAGAGGGAGAGTCAGCCCCAGCATTTT	few	TRBJ1-5	TRBV2	.
CASLRTPGQGYTF	TGTGCCAGCCTACGCACCCCGGGACAGGGCTACACCTTC	once	TRBJ1-2	TRBV2	TRBD1
CASSPGTKNTGELFF	TGTGCCAGCTCACCTGGGACAAAGAACACCGGGGAGCTGTTTTTT	.	TRBJ2-2	TRBV18	.
CASRLAGGGEQYF	TGTGCCAGTAGACTAGCGGGGGGAGGTGAGCAGTACTTC	.	TRBJ2-7	TRBV6-6	TRBD2
CASSQGQTSYEQYF	TGCGCCAGCAGCCAGGGACAGACGTCCTACGAGCAGTACTTC	few	TRBJ2-7	TRBV4-1	TRBD1
CASTGWSTEAFF	TGTGCCAGCACTGGATGGAGCACTGAAGCTTTCTTT	.	TRBJ1-1	TRBV28	.
CASSFPNWGELFF	TGTGCCAGCAGCTTCCCCAACTGGGGGGAGCTGTTTTTT	.	TRBJ2-2	TRBV7-9	.
CASSLLTGGNYGYTF	TGTGCCAGCAGCTTATTGACAGGGGGGAACTATGGCTACACCTTC	few	TRBJ1-2	TRBV7-8	TRBD1
CASSLKGGGNRDYGYTF	TGCGCCAGCAGTCTAAAGGGCGGAGGGAATAGGGACTATGGCTACACCTTC	.	TRBJ1-2	TRBV4-1	.
CASSKPRIDRGRWNSPLHF	TGTGCCAGCAGCAAACCGAGGATAGACAGGGGCCGTTGGAATTCACCCCTCCACTTT	once	TRBJ1-6	TRBV21-1	.
CASSELGAYSYEQYF	TGTGCCAGCAGTGAATTGGGCGCATACTCCTACGAGCAGTACTTC	.	TRBJ2-7	TRBV25-1	.
CASSQDSLPPYNEQFF	TGCGCCAGCAGCCAAGATAGCCTACCCCCCTACAATGAGCAGTTCTTC	.	TRBJ2-1	TRBV4-3	.
CATSSGGTVNTDTQYF	TGTGCCACCAGCAGCGGCGGGACAGTCAACACAGATACGCAGTATTTT	.	TRBJ2-3	TRBV15	.
CASRPDSLNTEAFF	TGCGCCAGCAGGCCGGACAGCTTGAACACTGAAGCTTTCTTT	once	TRBJ1-1	TRBV5-1	.
CASSAKNEKLFF	TGTGCCAGTAGTGCGAAGAATGAAAAACTGTTTTTT	few	TRBJ1-4	TRBV19	.
CASSPSGTGYTF	TGCGCCAGCAGCCCCTCGGGGACAGGGTACACCTTC	once	TRBJ1-2	TRBV5-1	TRBD1
CASSEDTGQETQYF	TGTGCCAGCAGTGAAGATACAGGTCAAGAGACCCAGTACTTC	.	TRBJ2-5	TRBV2	.
CSGSLRDKRDGYTF	TGCAGCGGATCCCTTCGGGACAAAAGGGATGGCTACACCTTC	.	TRBJ1-2	TRBV29-1	.
CASSPGPAYQETQYF	TGCGCCAGCAGTCCTGGGCCCGCTTACCAAGAGACCCAGTACTTC	few	TRBJ2-5	TRBV10-1	.
CASSAGGETQYF	TGTGCCAGCAGCGCGGGAGGGGAGACCCAGTACTTC	.	TRBJ2-5	TRBV7-8	TRBD2
CASSSREETRRQFF	TGTGCCAGCAGCTCCCGGGAAGAGACTAGGAGGCAGTTCTTC	.	TRBJ2-1	TRBV11-3	.
CASSLETGKGYTF	TGCGCCAGCAGCTTGGAGACAGGGAAAGGCTACACCTTC	few	TRBJ1-2	TRBV5-1	TRBD1
CASSRSQGNEQFF	TGTGCCAGCAGCCGTTCACAGGGCAATGAGCAGTTCTTC	.	TRBJ2-1	TRBV7-9	.
CASSSGLAGVTGELFF	TGTGCCAGCAGCTCGGGACTAGCGGGAGTCACCGGGGAGCTGTTTTTT	.	TRBJ2-2	TRBV11-2	TRBD2
CASSLFGTSGFTDTQYF	TGTGCCAGCAGCTTATTCGGGACTAGCGGTTTCACAGATACGCAGTATTTT	.	TRBJ2-3	TRBV11-3	TRBD2
CASSQDGGRGLAGANVLTF	TGCGCCAGCAGCCAAGATGGGGGCAGGGGGCTGGCTGGGGCCAACGTCCTGACTTTC	.	TRBJ2-6	TRBV4-1	TRBD1
CASSTDRGGTIYF	TGTGCCAGCAGCACCGACAGGGGGGGTACCATATATTTT	.	TRBJ1-3	TRBV7-2	TRBD1
CALRTGGEEKLFF	TGTGCCCTTCGGACAGGGGGGGAAGAAAAACTGTTTTTT	.	TRBJ1-4	TRBV5-4	TRBD1
CASSSSPTSLQETQYF	TGTGCCAGCAGCTCCTCACCGACTAGCCTCCAGGAGACCCAGTACTTC	.	TRBJ2-5	TRBV7-2	TRBD2
CASSLGPRGLEANYGYTF	TGTGCCAGCAGCTTGGGGCCCAGGGGGCTGGAAGCTAACTATGGCTACACCTTC	.	TRBJ1-2	TRBV5-6	TRBD1
CASSIGQGGVQYF	TGTGCCAGCAGTATAGGACAGGGCGGAGTGCAGTACTTC	.	TRBJ2-7	TRBV6-5	TRBD1
CATSRGTGGQETQYF	TGTGCCACCAGCAGAGGGACAGGGGGGCAAGAGACCCAGTACTTC	.	TRBJ2-5	TRBV15	TRBD1
CASSFTGSDTQYF	TGTGCCAGCAGCTTTACAGGGTCAGATACGCAGTATTTT	.	TRBJ2-3	TRBV11-3	.
CASSLGVGIGMRTGYNEQFF	TGTGCCAGCAGCTTAGGGGTGGGAATAGGTATGAGGACGGGATACAATGAGCAGTTCTTC	.	TRBJ2-1	TRBV7-8	.
CASSRGRLNEQYF	TGCGCCAGCAGCCGGGGCAGACTCAACGAGCAGTACTTC	.	TRBJ2-7	TRBV4-3	.